This T cell receptor (beta chain) was retrieved from a study of T cell changes during pregnancy in multiple sclerosis. Germline V gene sequence: CDR1 MNHEY, CDR2 SVGAGI. The V segment lost 7 bases and the J segment 4 bases; nucleotides outside the gene matches: 9. The CDR3 runs 14 residues. Here immunoSEQ multiplex PCR was the method, and the copy in TCRdb shows in-frame clones only, minus some. The sample includes some 45,000 clones, about 85% of them seen just once. The input for sequencing was CD4+ T cells from peripheral blood mononuclear cells, taken after pregnancy. This TCR was recovered from a female donor with multiple sclerosis, enrolled in a pregnancy study. The V call is TRBV6-5, the J call TRBJ1-2; 7 bases agree with TRBD1. In DNA, the CDR3 is TGTGCCAGCACAAAAACAGGGGACCCCTATGGCTACACCTTC. Translation: CASTKTGDPYGYTF.